The clone carrying this T cell receptor (beta chain) has only one observation. Antigen unknown. This specimen includes other DNA sequences encoding the same CDR3. This CDR3 is built from 11 residues. V gave up 1 base and J gave up 7 bases; unmatched junction bases: 1. Germline loops: CDR1 DFQATT, CDR2 SNEGSKA (reference sequence). The source of the sample is a study of shared clonotypes between healthy human individuals. Clones were sequenced by immunoSEQ multiplex PCR, and TCRdb holds only the in-frame ones, with some missing. This table holds some 1.1 million clones, roughly 80% found once. Study-wide results and limits: A handful of donors showed sharing of about 4.7% of naive CD4 clonotypes. Naive subsets tended to show greater estimated richness than memory subsets.

Sequenced material: memory CD4+ T cells from PBMCs. Subset in this sample: CD45RA-negative fraction. This TCR was recovered from a man younger than 35 in good health. Some clones in this sample may be carry-over from other donors' samples. V and J are TRBV20-1 and TRBJ2-7; 7 bases are a match to TRBD2. The CDR3 nucleotides read TGCAGTGCTAGAGGGGAGGGGGAGCAGTACTTC. Protein: CSARGEGEQYF.